This TCR beta chain stems from a study of cytomegalovirus exposure and HLA in healthy donors. Study results and caveats: The tendency of first-cohort TCR clusters to co-occur in the 90 to 150 validation repertoires was the finding of a later analysis.

Details on this clone: As yet, its antigen is unknown.

This CDR3 contains 14 residues. The V and J ends lost 3 bases and 0 bases respectively, with 6 bases between them. CDR1 is SNHLY and CDR2 is FYNNEI in the germline V gene. The assay was immunoSEQ multiplex PCR, and TCRdb's table has in-frame clones only and misses some. Here the sample spans about 160,000 clones, 95% to 97% being singletons. Donors came from a validation cohort of 95 to 150 subjects, distinct from the first 666-subject cohort. The source of this sequence is a woman aged 18-29 years in good health and CMV-seronegative. The chain combines TRBV2 with TRBJ1-5; the D is unclear. Material: PBMCs. The CDR3 region has the DNA TGTGCCAGCAGTGATAGTGGTAGCAATCAGCCCCAGCATTTT. Translation gives CASSDSGSNQPQHF.